Below, 8 T cell receptor beta chains from the same sample are listed, as sequenced in a study of shared clonotypes between healthy human individuals. Libraries were prepared by immunoSEQ multiplex PCR; TCRdb keeps only in-frame clonotypes and omits some of them. This table has about 510,000 clones, nearly 80% appearing once. The material sequenced was PBMCs. The receptors originated from a woman in her thirties or forties in good health. Some clones in this sample may be carry-over from other donors' samples.

This chain uses TRBV6-6 with TRBJ2-1, with TRBD2 matching 9 bases. V shed 7 bases and J 6 bases; nucleotides not matched to a gene: 13. CDR1 MNHNY and CDR2 SVGAGI come from the germline V gene (reference sequence). The CDR3 length is 16 residues. Here the CDR3 DNA reads TGTGCCAGCACCCCGAGTCCTAGCGGGGTGGTCAATGAGCAGTTCTTC. Amino acid sequence: CASTPSPSGVVNEQFF.

DNA for the CDR3: TGTGCCAGCAGCCCCACCGGTGCTGAAGCTTTCTTT. This gives the protein CASSPTGAEAFF. The chain employs TRBV7-9 and TRBJ1-1; D remains ambiguous. The CDR3 spans 12 residues. Between the trimmed V and J ends, which lost 5 bases and 6 bases, there was a span of 10 bases. Germline V CDR1 and CDR2: SEHNR, FQNEAQ (reference sequence).

The J gene is TRBJ2-1, the V gene TRBV7-9, with 7 bases lining up with TRBD2. Trimming removed 8 bases from V and 9 bases from J; junction bases left unmatched: 19. The CDR3 length is 16 residues. CDR1 and CDR2 from the germline V gene are SEHNR and FQNEAQ (reference sequence). CDR3 nucleotides: TGTGCCAGCCCCTCTCCGGGCGGGAGAGGTAGGGGTGAGCAGTTCTTC. This encodes CASPSPGGRGRGEQFF.

V gene TRBV5-1 combines with J gene TRBJ2-7; 7 positions agree with TRBD2. Germline V gives CDR1 SGHRS, CDR2 YFSETQ. J was trimmed by 6 bases and V by 0 bases; bases with no gene match: 6. The CDR3 is 14 residues long. Here the CDR3 reads CASSLDLAGAEQYF. The CDR3 DNA is TGCGCCAGCAGCTTGGACTTGGCGGGAGCCGAGCAGTACTTC.

This clone has just one count. This chain links TRBV7-3 with TRBJ2-2; 10 nucleotides align to TRBD2. The CDR3 runs 16 residues. The trim removed 4 bases at V and 4 bases at J, leaving 6 bases unmatched. Germline V CDR1 and CDR2: SGHTA, FQGTGA. CDR3 in amino acids: CASSSGLARSTGELFF. DNA of the CDR3: TGTGCCAGCAGCTCGGGACTAGCGAGAAGCACCGGGGAGCTGTTTTTT. Combining the CDR3 with reference TRBV7-3 and TRBJ2-2 gives the whole variable domain GAGVSQTPSNKVTEKGKYVELRCDPISGHTALYWYRQSLGQGPEFLIYFQGTGAADDSGLPNDRFFAVRPEGSVSTLKIQRTERGDSAVYLCASSSGLARSTGELFFGEGSRLTVL.

V and J are TRBV6-1 and TRBJ2-5; D is unresolved. The CDR3 is 12 residues long. CDR1 and CDR2 from the germline V gene are MNHNS and SASEGT. The V gene lost 1 base and the J gene lost 8 bases, with 8 bases spanning the gap. The CDR3 reads CASSEGGVTQYF. CDR3 DNA sequence: TGTGCCAGCAGTGAAGGTGGGGTAACCCAGTACTTC.

The rearrangement joins TRBV25-1 to TRBJ1-4, with D hard to call. Trimming removed 1 base from V and 8 bases from J, with 14 bases in between. The CDR3 is 15 residues long. CDR1 and CDR2 from the germline V gene are MGHDK and SYGVNS. The CDR3 nucleotides are TGTGCCAGCAGTGAATGGACCTCTAGAGACGAAAAACTGTTTTTT. It specifies CASSEWTSRDEKLFF.

The chain links TRBV9 to TRBJ2-1, with D hard to call. CDR1 and CDR2 from the germline V gene are SGDLS and YYNGEE. V was pared by 0 bases and J by 2 bases, with 12 bases between. The CDR3 has 16 residues. CDR3 residues: CASSVVGTLTYNEQFF. CDR3 DNA: TGTGCCAGCAGCGTAGTGGGTACCTTAACCTACAATGAGCAGTTCTTC.